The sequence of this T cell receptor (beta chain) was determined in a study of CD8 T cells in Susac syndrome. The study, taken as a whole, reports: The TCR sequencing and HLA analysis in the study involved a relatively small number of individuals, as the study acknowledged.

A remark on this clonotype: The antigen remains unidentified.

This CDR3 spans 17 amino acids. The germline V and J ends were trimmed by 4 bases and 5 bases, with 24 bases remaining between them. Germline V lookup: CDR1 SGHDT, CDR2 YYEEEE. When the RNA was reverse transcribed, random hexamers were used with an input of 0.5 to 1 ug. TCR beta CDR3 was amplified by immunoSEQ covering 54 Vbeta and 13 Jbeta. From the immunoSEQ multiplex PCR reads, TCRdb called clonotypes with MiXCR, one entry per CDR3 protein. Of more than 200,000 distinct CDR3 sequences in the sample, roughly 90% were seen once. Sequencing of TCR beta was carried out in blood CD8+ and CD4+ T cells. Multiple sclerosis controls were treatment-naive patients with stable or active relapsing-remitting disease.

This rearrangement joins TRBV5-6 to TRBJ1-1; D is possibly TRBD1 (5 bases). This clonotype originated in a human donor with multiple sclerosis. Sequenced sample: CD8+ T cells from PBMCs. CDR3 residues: CASSVRPPRGAETEAFF. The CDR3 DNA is TGTGCCAGCAGCGTACGTCCACCCCGGGGCGCAGAGACTGAAGCTTTCTTT.